A selection of T cell receptor beta chains follows, all from one sample in a study of spatial heterogeneity in lung cancer. Using its own MiXCR run on the 5' RACE reads, TCRdb lists one record per CDR3 protein. There are about 10,000 distinct CDR3 sequences in the sample; approximately 8% occur only once, and about 18% lies in the top ten. Sequences were derived from lung tumor tissue, sampled at surgery. The receptors were gathered from a male donor with early-stage non-small cell lung cancer. Each CDR3 is given with its conserved first and last residue. The order of the fields is J gene, clone size, V gene, CDR3 protein. Part of the rows lack a size; the others show once, few, many or a class for expanded clones.

J gene: TRBJ2-1; clone size: many; V gene: TRBV10-3; CDR3 protein: CATARDREDNEQFF
J gene: TRBJ2-3; clone size: many; V gene: TRBV7-6; CDR3 protein: CASSTFTGTDTQYF
J gene: TRBJ2-1; clone size: .; V gene: TRBV5-1; CDR3 protein: CASSLAPASSYNEQFF
J gene: TRBJ1-5; clone size: .; V gene: TRBV29-1; CDR3 protein: CNVRAEGSNQPQHF
J gene: TRBJ2-1; clone size: few; V gene: TRBV7-2; CDR3 protein: CASSSSGGQYNEQFF
J gene: TRBJ2-3; clone size: many; V gene: TRBV19; CDR3 protein: CASSIGRDRQEQYF
J gene: TRBJ2-1; clone size: medium-sized; V gene: TRBV12-3/TRBV12-4; CDR3 protein: CASSADRMSYNEQFF
J gene: TRBJ2-7; clone size: .; V gene: TRBV3-1; CDR3 protein: CASSISGSSYEQYF
J gene: TRBJ2-4; clone size: many; V gene: TRBV4-2; CDR3 protein: CASSQYDRAKNIQYF
J gene: TRBJ2-2; clone size: many; V gene: TRBV12-3/TRBV12-4; CDR3 protein: CASSLEMTGELFF
J gene: TRBJ2-3; clone size: many; V gene: TRBV28; CDR3 protein: CASSRRLAGVATQYF
J gene: TRBJ2-3; clone size: .; V gene: TRBV5-1; CDR3 protein: CASSFSTGGRSTDTQYF
J gene: TRBJ2-4; clone size: many; V gene: TRBV10-3; CDR3 protein: CAISEGQQLAKNIQYF
J gene: TRBJ2-1; clone size: .; V gene: TRBV19; CDR3 protein: CASSRGQGDYNEQFF
J gene: TRBJ2-1; clone size: many; V gene: TRBV6-2/TRBV6-3; CDR3 protein: CASSYSLLGLAGDDEQFF
J gene: TRBJ2-1; clone size: many; V gene: TRBV6-2/TRBV6-3; CDR3 protein: CASSLTGLAYNEQFF
J gene: TRBJ2-4; clone size: few; V gene: TRBV7-2; CDR3 protein: CASSLSGRNIQYF